This T cell receptor beta chain emerged from a study of cytomegalovirus exposure and HLA in healthy donors. The PCR contained 60 Vbeta and 13 Jbeta primers. Assay used: immunoSEQ multiplex PCR; TCRdb lists only in-frame clones, some missing. This sample has around 220,000 clones; over 75% occur once, and the top ten carry around 1.8%. Sequenced: PBMCs. This TCR was sampled from a man between 18 and 29 years old in good health and CMV-seronegative.

The DNA for the CDR3 is TGTGCCAGCAGCCGAGGGGCTCTAGCGGGGGGCCAAGAGACCCAGTACTTC. Amino acids: CASSRGALAGGQETQYF. The V and J genes are TRBV7-9 and TRBJ2-5; TRBD2 aligns across 11 bases. J lost 1 base, V lost 5 bases, and 9 bases had no gene match. CDR1 and CDR2 from the germline V gene are SEHNR and FQNEAQ (reference sequence). The CDR3 totals 17 residues.